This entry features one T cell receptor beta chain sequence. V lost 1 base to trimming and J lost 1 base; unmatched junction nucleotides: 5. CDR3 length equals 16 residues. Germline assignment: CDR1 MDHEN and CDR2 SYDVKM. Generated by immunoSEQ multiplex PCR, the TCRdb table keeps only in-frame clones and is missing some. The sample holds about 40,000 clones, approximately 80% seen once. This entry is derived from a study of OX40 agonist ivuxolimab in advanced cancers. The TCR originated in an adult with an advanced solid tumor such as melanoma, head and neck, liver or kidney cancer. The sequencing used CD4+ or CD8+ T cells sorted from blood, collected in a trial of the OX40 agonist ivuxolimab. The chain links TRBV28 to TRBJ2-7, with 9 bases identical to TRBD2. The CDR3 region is CASSLYGLAGSYEQYF. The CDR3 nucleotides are TGTGCCAGCAGTTTATATGGGCTAGCGGGATCCTACGAGCAGTACTTC.